The rows below give T cell receptor beta chains drawn from one sample of a study of blood T cell repertoires in COVID-19. Using immunoSEQ multiplex PCR, the repertoire was profiled, and TCRdb retains in-frame clones only, with some absent. The sample shows about 55,000 clones, approximately 90% of them seen only once. Material for sequencing was peripheral blood. The receptors were gathered from a man aged 40-49 years with COVID-19, enrolled during active disease. The CDR3 runs from the conserved cysteine through the conserved F or W. Each record gives: J gene, V gene, clone size, D gene, CDR3 protein, CDR3 DNA. D genes are given only for firm matches. Some rows have no size entry. The others give once, few or many, or a class for an expanded clone.

TRBJ2-1 TRBV4-1 NA NA CASSQEDPLRTSYNEQFF TGCGCCAGCAGCCAAGAGGATCCGTTGCGGACTTCCTACAATGAGCAGTTCTTC
TRBJ2-2 TRBV28 once TRBD1 CATDRGWNTGELFF TGTGCCACCGACAGGGGGTGGAACACCGGGGAGCTGTTTTTT
TRBJ2-7 TRBV15 NA TRBD2 CATSSLRTSGSPSYEQYF TGTGCCACCAGCAGCCTCCGGACTAGCGGGAGTCCCTCCTACGAGCAGTACTTC
TRBJ1-4 TRBV6-2/TRBV6-3 NA TRBD1 CASSPGQGARGEKLFF TGTGCCAGCAGTCCGGGACAGGGGGCGCGGGGCGAAAAACTGTTTTTT
TRBJ2-7 TRBV7-8 NA NA CASSMGSLQYF TGTGCCAGCAGCATGGGGAGCTTGCAGTACTTC
TRBJ1-1 TRBV30 NA NA CARHSYTEAFF TGTGCCAGACACAGTTACACTGAAGCTTTCTTT
TRBJ1-6 TRBV14 NA NA CASSLGGGAYSPLHF TGTGCCAGCAGCCTCGGAGGAGGGGCTTATTCACCCCTCCACTTT
TRBJ2-3 TRBV5-4 NA NA CASSFRGGDTQYF TGTGCCAGCAGCTTCAGGGGCGGGGATACGCAGTATTTT
TRBJ1-1 TRBV27 NA NA CASSLYVPTSQGRAEAFF TGTGCCAGCAGTTTATATGTCCCTACGTCACAGGGTAGGGCTGAAGCTTTCTTT
TRBJ2-1 TRBV30 NA NA CAWSPSSSYNEQFF TGTGCCTGGAGCCCCTCGAGCTCCTACAATGAGCAGTTCTTC
TRBJ1-5 TRBV19 NA NA CASSISVRVMENQPQHF TGTGCCAGTAGTATCTCGGTCAGGGTGATGGAAAATCAGCCCCAGCATTTT
TRBJ1-5 TRBV21-1 NA NA CASSKGTVVFGREQPQHF TGTGCCAGCAGCAAGGGGACAGTGGTTTTCGGGAGGGAACAGCCCCAGCATTTT
TRBJ2-7 TRBV21-1 NA NA CASSPPFGGKYEQYF TGTGCCAGCAGCCCCCCCTTTGGCGGAAAATACGAGCAGTACTTC
TRBJ1-1 TRBV2 NA NA CASTVTMNTEAFF TGTGCCAGCACGGTTACCATGAACACTGAAGCTTTCTTT
TRBJ2-7 TRBV7-9 NA TRBD2 CASSFSRELYEQYF TGTGCCAGCAGCTTTTCGCGGGAGCTATACGAGCAGTACTTC
TRBJ1-1 TRBV7-2 once NA CASSYDSGTPIRGAFF TGTGCCAGCAGCTATGATTCGGGGACACCAATCCGGGGAGCTTTCTTT
TRBJ1-3 TRBV21-1 NA NA CASSKEMTGSGNTIYF TGTGCCAGCAGCAAAGAGATGACAGGCTCTGGAAACACCATATATTTT
TRBJ1-5 TRBV18 NA TRBD1 CASSSRQGENEPQHF TGTGCCAGCTCATCCCGACAGGGGGAAAATGAACCCCAGCATTTT
TRBJ2-7 TRBV5-4 NA NA CASSSTSFLSSEQYF TGTGCCAGCAGCTCGACTAGTTTCCTCTCTAGCGAGCAGTACTTC
TRBJ2-7 TRBV3-1/TRBV3-2 NA NA CASSQDGFRGSEQYF TGTGCCAGCAGCCAAGATGGCTTTAGGGGGTCCGAGCAGTACTTC
TRBJ1-3 TRBV2 NA TRBD1 CASSEAGTVSGNTIYF TGTGCCAGCAGTGAAGCTGGGACAGTCTCTGGAAACACCATATATTTT
TRBJ2-1 TRBV5-1 once TRBD2 CASSPGLAIHNEQFF TGCGCCAGCAGCCCTGGACTAGCAATACACAATGAGCAGTTCTTC
TRBJ2-7 TRBV11-3 NA TRBD1 CASSLWDRGSYEQYF TGTGCCAGCAGCTTATGGGACAGGGGATCCTACGAGCAGTACTTC
TRBJ2-2 TRBV28 NA TRBD2 CASSPGTSGRYTGELFF TGTGCCAGCAGTCCTGGGACTAGCGGGAGATACACCGGGGAGCTGTTTTTT
TRBJ1-2 TRBV30 NA NA CAWWTAIYGYTF TGTGCCTGGTGGACAGCTATCTATGGCTACACCTTC
TRBJ2-1 TRBV4-1 NA NA CASSLRQANNEQFF TGCGCCAGCAGCCTCCGACAGGCCAACAATGAGCAGTTCTTC
TRBJ1-5 TRBV5-8 many TRBD1 CASSIGQGFQPQHF TGTGCCAGCAGCATCGGACAGGGCTTTCAGCCCCAGCATTTT
TRBJ2-7 TRBV28 NA NA CASSPGPAQGEQYF TGTGCCAGCAGTCCCGGCCCGGCTCAGGGCGAGCAGTACTTC
TRBJ2-1 TRBV5-1 NA TRBD2 CASSLGSGGYEQFF TGCGCCAGCAGCTTGGGGAGCGGGGGCTATGAGCAGTTCTTC
TRBJ1-4 TRBV6-5 NA NA CASNEGGGGYEKLFF TGTGCCAGCAACGAAGGGGGGGGCGGCTATGAAAAACTGTTTTTT
TRBJ1-3 TRBV15 NA NA CATSINLSPADTIYF TGTGCCACCAGCATTAATCTAAGCCCGGCGGACACCATATATTTT
TRBJ1-5 TRBV19 NA NA CASRTTVSNQPQHF TGTGCCAGTAGGACGACAGTGAGCAATCAGCCCCAGCATTTT
TRBJ1-5 TRBV28 NA TRBD1 CASSRDREANQPQHF TGTGCCAGCAGTCGCGACAGGGAGGCGAATCAGCCCCAGCATTTT
TRBJ2-3 TRBV4-1 once NA CASSQGELGLTDTQYF TGCGCCAGCAGCCAAGGGGAGTTAGGGCTCACAGATACGCAGTATTTT
TRBJ1-3 TRBV18 NA NA CASSPAGTSGNTIYF TGTGCCAGCTCACCAGCGGGGACGTCTGGAAACACCATATATTTT
TRBJ1-1 TRBV11-3 NA TRBD1 CASSSLHRGTEAFF TGTGCCAGCAGCTCCCTACACAGGGGCACTGAAGCTTTCTTT
TRBJ2-5 TRBV5-1 NA NA CASSLGSWLGAFQETQYF TGCGCCAGCAGCTTGGGAAGTTGGCTAGGGGCGTTCCAAGAGACCCAGTACTTC
TRBJ2-3 TRBV3-1/TRBV3-2 NA TRBD2 CASSRLAGSTDTQYF TGTGCCAGCAGCCGGCTAGCGGGCAGCACAGATACGCAGTATTTT